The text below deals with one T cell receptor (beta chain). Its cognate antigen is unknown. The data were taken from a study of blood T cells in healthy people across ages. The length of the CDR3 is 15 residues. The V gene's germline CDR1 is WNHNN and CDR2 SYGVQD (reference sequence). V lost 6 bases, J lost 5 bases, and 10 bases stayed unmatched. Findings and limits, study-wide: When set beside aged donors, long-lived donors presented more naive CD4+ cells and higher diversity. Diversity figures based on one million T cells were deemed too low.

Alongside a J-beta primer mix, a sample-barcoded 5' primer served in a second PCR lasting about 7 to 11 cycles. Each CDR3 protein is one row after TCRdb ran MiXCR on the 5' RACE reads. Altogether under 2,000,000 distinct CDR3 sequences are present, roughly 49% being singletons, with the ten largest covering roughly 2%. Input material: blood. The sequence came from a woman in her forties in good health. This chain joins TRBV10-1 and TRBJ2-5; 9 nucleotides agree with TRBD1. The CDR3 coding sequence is TGCGCCAGCAGCGATACAGGGGGCGCGTACGAGACCCAGTACTTC. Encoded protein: CASSDTGGAYETQYF.